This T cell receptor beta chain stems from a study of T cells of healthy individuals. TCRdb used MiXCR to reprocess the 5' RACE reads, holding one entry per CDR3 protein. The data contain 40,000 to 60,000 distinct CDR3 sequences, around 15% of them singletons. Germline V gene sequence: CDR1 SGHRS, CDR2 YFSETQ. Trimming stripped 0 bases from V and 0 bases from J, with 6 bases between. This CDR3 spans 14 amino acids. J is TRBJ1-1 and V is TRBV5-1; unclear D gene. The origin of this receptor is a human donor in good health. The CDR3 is CASSLDGVNTEAFF. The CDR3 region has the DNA TGCGCCAGCAGCTTGGACGGGGTGAACACTGAAGCTTTCTTT.